The rows below give T cell receptor beta chains drawn from one sample of a study of shared clonotypes between healthy human individuals. Assay used: immunoSEQ multiplex PCR; TCRdb lists only in-frame clones, some missing. The sample consists of some 2,500,000 clones, 85% to 95% of them appearing once. The sequenced material came from naive CD4+ T cells from PBMCs. Every receptor here comes from a man between 18 and 35 years old in good health. Some clones in this sample may be carry-over from other donors' samples. CDR3s include the opening cysteine and the closing phenylalanine or tryptophan. The D gene is left open where the match is weak.

v_call d_call cdr3_aa
TRBV6-1 - CASSVFRDGELFF
TRBV9 - CASSVGGGTGYTF
TRBV6-5 - CASSSSPARYNEQFF
TRBV27 TRBD1 CASSPLGQGRETQYF
TRBV7-8 - CASSLLSIGSNQPQHF
TRBV2 TRBD1 CASSWTGGNDEQFF
TRBV5-1 - CASSLRLGTNEKLFF
TRBV27 - CASSPWAGYDGYTF
TRBV7-8 - CASSSGGSYEQYF
TRBV11-1 - CASSLAGMGELFF
TRBV5-1 TRBD2 CASSWGRRTSGSRSYEQYF
TRBV11-3 - CASSQSGRTEAFF
TRBV4-1 TRBD2 CASSRTGPLTSGYQETQYF
TRBV4-1 - CASSQSAFGQGLQETQYF
TRBV11-2 TRBD1 CASSFGTGLSYEQYF
TRBV2 - CASSDRSGRVGNTIYF
TRBV27 - CASSLFQGQPQHF
TRBV11-3 - CASSLGNGDYGYTF
TRBV28 - CASSSPLGANVLTF
TRBV7-2 TRBD2 CASSLGILAGGLGDTQYF
TRBV28 TRBD1 CASSSGLDRGLIYGYTF
TRBV4-1 TRBD2 CASSLRTSGRTYEQYF
TRBV5-1 - CASSLGQGLTYGYTF
TRBV5-1 - CASSHDWDNEQFF
TRBV5-1 TRBD2 CASSLQPGTSINEQFF
TRBV7-9 - CASSLGIAAFTYNEQFF
TRBV5-1 TRBD2 CASSSTSGRAAGELFF
TRBV2 TRBD2 CASRYSGSSYEQYF
TRBV4-2 - CASSQDLVAITDTQYF
TRBV9 - CASSVQSVYNEQFF
TRBV28 - CASSSRAGYEQYF
TRBV2 - CASSEAPGVGYTF
TRBV5-6 TRBD1 CASSLTAGGAYEQYF
TRBV7-9 - CASSSPPAVPTDTQYF
TRBV29-1 TRBD2 CSAQTSGPRGFF
TRBV6-5 - CASSYSRGHDDTQYF
TRBV28 - CASSLEENQPQHF
TRBV7-3 - CASSLTPSGELFF
TRBV29-1 - CSVERRLMNTEAFF
TRBV5-1 TRBD1 CASSLATGTDEQYF
TRBV12-5 - CASGPAGMEGDGYTF
TRBV2 - CASGKDSNTEAFF
TRBV7-2 - CASSSFSYEQYF
TRBV6-5 - CASSYSPGRGRHGYTF
TRBV28 TRBD1 CASSRTGVLYEQYF
TRBV9 TRBD2 CASSVGGGNYEQYF
TRBV18 - CASSPGRDGDEQYF
TRBV5-4 - CASSLQGQETQYF
TRBV7-3 - CASSPGPNTGELFF
TRBV6-6 - CASSPTSYNEQFF
TRBV5-1 TRBD1 CASSPRGQGSGNTIYF
TRBV28 TRBD2 CASGMTSGKETQYF
TRBV4-1 TRBD2 CASSREGTRYGHEQFF